Below, 6 T cell receptor beta chains from the same sample are listed, as sequenced in a study of blood T cell repertoires in COVID-19 (dated by TCRdb to the early 2020s). Receptors were amplified or captured by the immunoSEQ multiplex PCR assay. TCRdb took this table from immuneACCESS and kept in-frame rearrangements with V and J called. Such tables lack part of the clones; where checked against another copy, unresolved V genes explain under half of the gap, and the rest is unexplained. The sample data list a few hundred thousand clones, and about 85% of these were observed just once. Clones ranked in the top ten supply roughly 2% of the sample. The sequencing input was peripheral blood. The receptor set was obtained from a man younger than 35 with active or convalescent COVID-19.

The genes are TRBV29-1 and TRBJ2-5, with D perhaps matching TRBD2 (5 bases). The CDR3 has 12 amino acids. Between the trimmed V and J ends, which lost 7 bases and 1 base, there was a span of 10 bases. Germline V gene data show CDR1 as SQVTM and CDR2 as ANQGSEA. CDR3 residues: CSGGWGQETQYF. DNA of the CDR3: TGCAGCGGAGGGTGGGGCCAAGAGACCCAGTACTTC.

This clone was seen more than once but under ten times. This chain uses TRBV9 with TRBJ2-1, with 10 bases fitting TRBD2. This CDR3 is 15 amino acids long. Trimming cost V 4 bases and J 7 bases; bases outside gene matches: 8. The germline V gene has CDR1 SGDLS and CDR2 YYNGEE. The CDR3: CASSSSGRASNEQFF. Here the CDR3 DNA reads TGTGCCAGCAGCTCCAGCGGGAGGGCCTCAAATGAGCAGTTCTTC.

The gene calls are TRBV6-5 and TRBJ2-7, with 10 bases identical to TRBD2. Trimming removed 2 bases from V and 5 bases from J; junction bases left unmatched: 3. The CDR3 has 14 amino acids. Germline V gene lookup returns CDR1 MNHEY and CDR2 SVGAGI. CDR3 nucleotide sequence: TGTGCCAGCAGTTACACTAGCGGGGTCAACGAGCAGTACTTC. It is translated as CASSYTSGVNEQYF.

This chain uses TRBV15 with TRBJ2-1; 10 nucleotides agree with TRBD2. This CDR3 region has 16 residues. Trimming took 1 base from V and 6 from J; bases not matched to a gene: 6. Germline lookup yields CDR1 LNHNV and CDR2 YYDKDF (reference sequence). The CDR3 reads CATSRGASGSFNEQFF. Here the CDR3 DNA reads TGTGCCACCAGCAGAGGGGCTAGCGGGAGTTTCAATGAGCAGTTCTTC.

The chain couples TRBV27 to TRBJ1-2, with TRBD1 identical over 7 bases. Germline lookup yields CDR1 MNHEY and CDR2 SMNVEV (reference sequence). J lost 5 bases, V lost 3 bases, and 3 bases had no gene match. CDR3 size: 13 residues. CDR3 region: CASSFPGGYGYTF. Here the CDR3 DNA reads TGTGCCAGCAGTTTCCCAGGGGGATATGGCTACACCTTC.

This clone has just a few counts. The chain uses TRBV5-6 and TRBJ2-7; D possibly corresponds to TRBD2 (6 bases). CDR3 size: 12 residues. Germline CDR1 is SGHDT and CDR2 is YYEEEE. V was shortened by 2 bases and J by 6 bases, with 9 bases between the two germline ends. The CDR3 nucleotides read TGTGCCAGCAGCTTCCTAGCGTTCGAGCAGTACTTC. It translates to CASSFLAFEQYF.